This TCR beta chain was documented in a study of T cell responses to AZD1222 COVID-19 vaccine. General study findings and limits: Clonal diversity was possibly underestimated, and white British individuals and females predominated among donors.

As regards this clone: Its antigen is not known.

Data came from immunoSEQ multiplex PCR; TCRdb stores just in-frame clones and leaves some out. The table records 150,000 to 200,000 clones, around 89% of them present only once. The clonotype was recovered from an adult in good health. The source material was peripheral blood, sampled on day 0 of AZD1222 vaccination.

The CDR3 sequence is CASSGGGGTSGGSRTDTQYF. The CDR3 coding sequence is TGCGCCAGCAGTGGCGGCGGAGGGACTAGCGGGGGGTCCCGCACAGATACGCAGTATTTT. The chain combines TRBV10-1 with TRBJ2-3; 15 positions match TRBD2. Trimming removed 4 bases from V and 1 base from J; junction bases left unmatched: 12. Germline CDR1 WNHNN, CDR2 SYGVQD (reference sequence). The CDR3 runs 20 residues.